This is a list of T cell receptor beta chains from one sample in a study of beta chain features in type 1 diabetes. Method: immunoSEQ multiplex PCR; TCRdb's copy keeps in-frame clones and lacks some. The data contain 900,000 or so clones, about a sixth of them seen just once; the ten biggest clones take up 0.02% to 0.025%. Sequenced sample: naive CD4+ T cells from blood. The receptors were gathered from a woman aged 18-35 years in good health. Both conserved end residues are part of each CDR3. Each record gives: V gene, J gene, CDR3 length, D gene, clone size, CDR3 DNA, CDR3 protein. The D gene is left open where the match is weak. For some rows the clone size is stated as once, few or many, or as a class when expanded; others skip it.

TRBV5-4	TRBJ2-5	16	TRBD2	few	TGTGCCAGCAGCCCCGGGGGGGCCAGGACCCAAGAGACCCAGTACTTC	CASSPGGARTQETQYF
TRBV18	TRBJ1-2	13	-	few	TGTGCCAGCTCACCTTCAGGGGACTATGGCTACACCTTC	CASSPSGDYGYTF
TRBV4-2	TRBJ2-3	16	TRBD2	-	TGTGCCAGCAGCCAAGAGGGGACTAGCGGCACAGATACGCAGTATTTT	CASSQEGTSGTDTQYF
TRBV6-5	TRBJ1-2	15	-	-	TGTGCCAGCAGTTACAGGGGACACCAGAACTATGGCTACACCTTC	CASSYRGHQNYGYTF
TRBV7-8	TRBJ2-7	17	TRBD2	few	TGTGCCAGCAGCTTAACAGGGACTAGCGGGGCCTCCTACGAGCAGTACTTC	CASSLTGTSGASYEQYF
TRBV6-1	TRBJ2-5	15	-	few	TGTGCCAGCAGCGCGCGACAGGCCGCGGGGGAGACCCAGTACTTC	CASSARQAAGETQYF
TRBV14	TRBJ2-6	16	-	few	TGTGCCAGCAGCCGGACAGAAAGCTCTGGGGCCAACGTCCTGACTTTC	CASSRTESSGANVLTF
TRBV19	TRBJ2-1	14	-	few	TGTGCCAGTAGAGTAGGCATGGGCACCAATGAGCAGTTCTTC	CASRVGMGTNEQFF
TRBV14	TRBJ2-5	13	-	-	TGTGCCAGCAGCCAGTCGTTCCAAGAGACCCAGTACTTC	CASSQSFQETQYF
TRBV5-4	TRBJ2-7	15	TRBD2	few	TGTGCCAGCAGCTCCGCAAAGAGCGGGGTCTACGAGCAGTACTTC	CASSSAKSGVYEQYF
TRBV19	TRBJ2-5	14	TRBD1	few	TGTGCCAGTAGTACAATGGGACAGGGCGAGACCCAGTACTTC	CASSTMGQGETQYF
TRBV6-1	TRBJ2-7	11	-	once	TGTGCCAGCCGACAAACCTACGAGCAGTACTTC	CASRQTYEQYF
TRBV7-2	TRBJ2-5	15	-	-	TGTGCCAGCAGCTTACGGTCCGTCGGAACGAGGAACCAGTACTTC	CASSLRSVGTRNQYF
TRBV18	TRBJ2-7	13	-	few	TGTGCCAGCTCACCACCGAAGGGGTACGAGCAGTACTTC	CASSPPKGYEQYF
TRBV10-3	TRBJ2-1	14	TRBD2	-	TGTGCCATCAGTAGAGCGGGAGGGCCCGATGAGCAGTTCTTC	CAISRAGGPDEQFF
TRBV7-2	TRBJ2-3	15	TRBD2	-	TGTGCCAGCAGCCCAGGGACTAGCCGCACAGATACGCAGTATTTT	CASSPGTSRTDTQYF
TRBV25-1	TRBJ2-1	18	-	-	TGTGCCAGCAGTGAAGATAACGCCCTAGGGAACTCCTACAATGAGCAGTTCTTC	CASSEDNALGNSYNEQFF
TRBV7-2	TRBJ2-2	19	TRBD2	-	TGTGCCAGCAGCCTCCGATTCGGGACTAGCGGGAGTGGTACCGGGGAGCTGTTTTTT	CASSLRFGTSGSGTGELFF
TRBV7-3	TRBJ2-1	15	TRBD2	-	TGTGCCAGCAGCCACGGGACTAGCGGAGACAATGAGCAGTTCTTC	CASSHGTSGDNEQFF
TRBV28	TRBJ2-1	14	-	-	TGTGCCAGCAGTTTGGGGGGATGGGACGCTGAGCAGTTCTTC	CASSLGGWDAEQFF
TRBV5-4	TRBJ2-2	15	-	few	TGTGCCAGCAGCCAGCCGGATAGGCGCGCCGGGGAGCTGTTTTTT	CASSQPDRRAGELFF
TRBV7-9	TRBJ2-1	15	-	few	TGTGCCAGCAGCTCGACTAGGAGCCGCTACAATGAGCAGTTCTTC	CASSSTRSRYNEQFF
TRBV6-5	TRBJ2-6	15	-	few	TGTGCCAGCAGTTTTGGACCTCCTGGGGCCAACGTCCTGACTTTC	CASSFGPPGANVLTF
TRBV19	TRBJ1-1	13	TRBD1	few	TGTGCCAGTACGAGGACAGGGAACACTGAAGCTTTCTTT	CASTRTGNTEAFF
TRBV7-2	TRBJ2-3	18	TRBD2	-	TGTGCCAGCAGCTTAGGTAGGGGTAGCGGGGTGAGCACAGATACGCAGTATTTT	CASSLGRGSGVSTDTQYF
TRBV6-6	TRBJ1-2	16	-	-	TGTGCCAGCAGCACACGGGGGGGCTGGGCGAACTATGGCTACACCTTC	CASSTRGGWANYGYTF
TRBV11-2	TRBJ1-2	13	-	few	TGTGCCAGCAGCTTGACCCTTAACTATGGCTACACCTTC	CASSLTLNYGYTF
TRBV5-6	TRBJ1-2	14	TRBD1	few	TGTGCCAGCAGCCCGACAGGGGTTCCGTATGGCTACACCTTC	CASSPTGVPYGYTF
TRBV20-1	TRBJ2-7	10	-	-	TGCAGTGCTAGCCGCTACGAGCAGTACTTC	CSASRYEQYF
TRBV7-2	TRBJ2-7	12	-	-	TGTGCCAGCAGCCGGCAGCTTGGCGAGCAGTACTTC	CASSRQLGEQYF
TRBV2	TRBJ1-3	14	-	once	TGTGCCAGCAGCCCAGACAGTGTAGGAAACACCATATATTTT	CASSPDSVGNTIYF
TRBV5-4	TRBJ2-3	15	-	-	TGTGCCAGCAGCTTGGCGGGTAGCGGCACAGATACGCAGTATTTT	CASSLAGSGTDTQYF
TRBV7-2	TRBJ1-1	15	TRBD1	-	TGTGCCAGCAGCTTAGGTGTCGACAGGACAGGCCAGATTTTCTTT	CASSLGVDRTGQIFF
TRBV4-1	TRBJ2-3	16	-	-	TGCGCCAGCAGCTCGCCCGCGAGATCGGGCACAGATACGCAGTATTTT	CASSSPARSGTDTQYF
TRBV5-4	TRBJ2-7	16	-	-	TGTGCCAGCAGCTCAGAATCCCGGACAGTTAAGTACGAGCAGTACTTC	CASSSESRTVKYEQYF